This TCR beta chain emerged from a study of shared clonotypes between healthy human individuals. Produced via immunoSEQ multiplex PCR; TCRdb's table is partial and in-frame only. The sample includes a few million clones, approximately 92% seen only once; the top ten take about 0.13%. Germline CDR1 MDHEN, CDR2 SYDVKM. This CDR3 region has 13 residues. The V end was cut by 2 bases, the J end by 3 bases, with 8 bases between. The chain joins TRBV28 to TRBJ2-7; a possible D gene is TRBD1 (5 bases). The sequencing input was naive CD4+ T cells sorted from blood. Subset: CD45RA+ positively selected. The sequence derives from a man younger than 35 in good health. As DNA, the CDR3 is TGTGCCAGCAGTTTAGGACATATCTACGAGCAGTACTTC. Residues: CASSLGHIYEQYF.